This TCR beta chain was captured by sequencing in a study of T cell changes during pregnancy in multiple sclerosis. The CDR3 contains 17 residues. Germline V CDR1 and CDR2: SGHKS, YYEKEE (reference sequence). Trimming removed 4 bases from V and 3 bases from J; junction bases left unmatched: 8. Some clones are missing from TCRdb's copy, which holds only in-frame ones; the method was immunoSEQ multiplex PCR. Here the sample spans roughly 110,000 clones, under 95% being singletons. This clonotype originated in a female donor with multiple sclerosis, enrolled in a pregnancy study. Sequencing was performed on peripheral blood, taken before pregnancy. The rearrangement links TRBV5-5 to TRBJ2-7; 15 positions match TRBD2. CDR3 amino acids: CASSPGLAGGGGYEQYF. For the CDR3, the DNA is TGTGCCAGCAGCCCGGGACTAGCGGGAGGCGGAGGCTACGAGCAGTACTTC.